Below, one T cell receptor (beta chain) is given with its context. The V gene lost 0 bases and the J gene lost 5 bases, with 16 bases spanning the gap. Germline CDR1 ENHRY, CDR2 SYGVKD. CDR3 length: 16 amino acids. The entry originates in a study of control samples from healthy donors and cancer patients. Libraries were prepared by immunoSEQ multiplex PCR; TCRdb keeps only in-frame clonotypes and omits some of them. Of about 150,000 clones listed, roughly 90% are singletons. The TCR originated in a man aged 25 to 45 in good health. J is TRBJ2-5 and V is TRBV10-3; perhaps TRBD2 as D (5 bases). Sequencing used blood. The CDR3 DNA reads as TGTGCCATCAGTGAGTCGGGCAGGAGGCTAGGGGAGACCCAGTACTTC. It translates to CAISESGRRLGETQYF.